Listed here is a single TCR beta chain. This CDR3 has 15 residues. Germline CDR1 reads MNHEY; CDR2 reads SVGAGI. J gave up 4 bases and V 7 bases, and 8 bases lay outside the gene matches. Generated by immunoSEQ multiplex PCR, the TCRdb table keeps only in-frame clones and is missing some. The repertoire holds approximately 210,000 clones, around 92% seen once, with approximately 1.2% in the top ten. The sample originates from a study of blood T cell repertoires in COVID-19. The clonotype was recovered from a young man with acute or convalescent COVID-19. V gene TRBV6-5 combines with J gene TRBJ2-1; TRBD2 agrees at 9 bases. Sequencing was performed on peripheral blood. The CDR3, as DNA: TGTGCCAGCACCGAGAGCGGGAGGACTTACAATGAGCAGTTCTTC. Protein sequence: CASTESGRTYNEQFF.